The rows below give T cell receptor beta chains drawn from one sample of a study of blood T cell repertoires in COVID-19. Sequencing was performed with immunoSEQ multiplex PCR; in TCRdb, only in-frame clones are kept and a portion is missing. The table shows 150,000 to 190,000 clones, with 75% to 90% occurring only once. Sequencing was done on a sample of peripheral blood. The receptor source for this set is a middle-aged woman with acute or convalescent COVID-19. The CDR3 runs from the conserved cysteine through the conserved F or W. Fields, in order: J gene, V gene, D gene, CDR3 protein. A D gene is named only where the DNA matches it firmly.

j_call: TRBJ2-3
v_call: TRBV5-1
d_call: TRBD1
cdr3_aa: CASSRDRDLRPQYF

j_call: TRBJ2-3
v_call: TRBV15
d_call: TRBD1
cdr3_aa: CATSRGSTGGAADTQYF

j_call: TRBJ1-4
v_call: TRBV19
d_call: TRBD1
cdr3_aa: CASRRGILEKLFF

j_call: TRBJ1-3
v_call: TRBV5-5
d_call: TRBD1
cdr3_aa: CASSRTGASGNTIYF

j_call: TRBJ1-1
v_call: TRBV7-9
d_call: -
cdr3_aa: CASSFSRGRANTEAFF

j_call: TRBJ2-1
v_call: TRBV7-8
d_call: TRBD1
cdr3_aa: CASSLAGQGLYNEQFF

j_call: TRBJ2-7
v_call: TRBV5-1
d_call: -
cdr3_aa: CASSEQGREQYF

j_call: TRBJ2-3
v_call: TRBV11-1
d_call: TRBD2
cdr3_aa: CASTRGTSGGDTQYF

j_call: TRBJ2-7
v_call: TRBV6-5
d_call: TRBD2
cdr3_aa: CASSLLAGAYEQYF

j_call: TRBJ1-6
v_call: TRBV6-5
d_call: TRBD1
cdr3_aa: CASRRQGNSPLHF

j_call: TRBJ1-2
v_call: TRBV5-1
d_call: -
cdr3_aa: CASSASTVGQRGYTF

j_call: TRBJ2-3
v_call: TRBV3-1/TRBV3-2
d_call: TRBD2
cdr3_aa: CASSQYAGGGTDTQYF

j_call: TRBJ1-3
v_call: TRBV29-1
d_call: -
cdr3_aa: CSVVLVSGNTIYF

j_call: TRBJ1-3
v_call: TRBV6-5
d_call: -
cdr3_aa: CASSYGRSGRGNTIYF

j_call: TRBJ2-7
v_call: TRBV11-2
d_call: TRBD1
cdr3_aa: CASSLSPGQGYEQYF

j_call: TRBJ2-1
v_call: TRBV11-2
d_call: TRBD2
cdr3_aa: CASSKGLAGGLGEQFF

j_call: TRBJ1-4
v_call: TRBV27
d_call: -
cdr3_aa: CASSFVAGLEKLFF

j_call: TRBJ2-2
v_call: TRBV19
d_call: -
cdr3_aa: CASSGRANTGELFF

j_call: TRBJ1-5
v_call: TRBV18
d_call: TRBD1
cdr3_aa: CASSSDRDQPQHF

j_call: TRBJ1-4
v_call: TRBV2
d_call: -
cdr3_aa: CASSVGWTNEKLFF

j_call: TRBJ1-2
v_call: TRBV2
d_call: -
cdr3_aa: CASSAFEKITGYGYTF

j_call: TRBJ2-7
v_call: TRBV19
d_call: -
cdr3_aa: CASSTRGNPKDEQYF

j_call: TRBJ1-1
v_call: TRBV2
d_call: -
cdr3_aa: CPSNKELVNTEAFF

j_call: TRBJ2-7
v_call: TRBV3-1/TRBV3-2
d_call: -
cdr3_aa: CASSHSGPTYEQYF

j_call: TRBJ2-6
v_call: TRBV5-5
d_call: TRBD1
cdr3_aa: CASSWDRTSGANVLTF

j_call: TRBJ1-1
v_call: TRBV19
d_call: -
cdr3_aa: CASSTGQRAFF

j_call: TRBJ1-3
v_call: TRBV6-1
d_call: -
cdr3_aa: CASSELLSGQGSGNTIYF

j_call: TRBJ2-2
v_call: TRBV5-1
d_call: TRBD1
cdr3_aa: CASSFHRGDTGELFF

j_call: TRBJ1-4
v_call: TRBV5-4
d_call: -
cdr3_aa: CASSLAGDEKLFF

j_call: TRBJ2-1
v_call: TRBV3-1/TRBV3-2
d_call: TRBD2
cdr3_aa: CASSHGPGGALNNEQFF

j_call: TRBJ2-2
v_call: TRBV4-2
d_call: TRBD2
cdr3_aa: CASSQAGGGNTGELFF

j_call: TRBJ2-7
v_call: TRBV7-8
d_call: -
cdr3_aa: CASSLEVRAEQYF

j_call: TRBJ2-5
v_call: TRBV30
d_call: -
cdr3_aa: CAWSGDSKSETQYF

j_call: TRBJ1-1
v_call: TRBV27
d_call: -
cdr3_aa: CASSSVTRVVFF

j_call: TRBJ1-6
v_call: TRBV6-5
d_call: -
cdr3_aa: CASSYSGQLYNSPLHF

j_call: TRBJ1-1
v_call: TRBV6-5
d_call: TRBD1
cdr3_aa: CASRFTGDGTEAFF

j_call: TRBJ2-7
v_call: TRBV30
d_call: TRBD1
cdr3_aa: CAWRVTGELYEQYF

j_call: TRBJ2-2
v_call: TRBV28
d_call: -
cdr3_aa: CASSLWGDTGELFF

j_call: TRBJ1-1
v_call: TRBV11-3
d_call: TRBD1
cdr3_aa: CASSPGQGIGNTEAFF

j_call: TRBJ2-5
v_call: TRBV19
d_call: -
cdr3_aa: CASGWRASGTEGETQYF

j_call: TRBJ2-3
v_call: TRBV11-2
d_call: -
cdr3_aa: CASSPAASTDTQYF